These 4 T cell receptor beta chains share one sample of origin, sequenced in a study of blood T cell repertoires in COVID-19 (dated by TCRdb to the early 2020s). Library prep was done by the immunoSEQ multiplex PCR assay. TCRdb carries this immuneACCESS record with in-frame sequences only. Its versions omit some clonotypes, under half of them owing to an unresolved V gene in the studies checked, with the rest unexplained. The sample profile shows 150,000 to 180,000 clones; roughly 84% of them were found once. The ten largest clones represent roughly 8.3% of the sample. Sequencing was done on a sample of peripheral blood. All receptors come from a woman aged 60-70 years with COVID-19, enrolled during active disease.

This chain connects TRBV15 to TRBJ2-1, with D unclear. Between the trimmed V and J ends, which lost 0 bases and 10 bases, there was a span of 13 bases. Germline V CDR1 and CDR2: LNHNV, YYDKDF (reference sequence). The CDR3 loop spans 14 amino acids. The CDR3 sequence: CATSRDDSSDEQFF. CDR3 nucleotide sequence: TGTGCCACCAGCAGAGATGACTCCTCAGACGAGCAGTTCTTC. The variable domain in full, completed from reference TRBV15 and TRBJ2-1, reads DAMVIQNPRYQVTQFGKPVTLSCSQTLNHNVMYWYQQKSSQAPKLLFHYYDKDFNNEADTPDNFQSRRPNTSFCFLDIRSPGLGDTAMYLCATSRDDSSDEQFFGPGTRLTVL.

This clone was observed a handful of times. The V and J genes are TRBV5-1 and TRBJ1-2; possible D gene TRBD1, 5 bases. This CDR3 region has 16 residues. V was clipped by 4 bases and J by 4 bases, with 20 bases between them. Germline CDR1 SGHRS, CDR2 YFSETQ. CDR3 in DNA: TGCGCCAGCAGCCCGCAGGGAACAGGTGGCCCCTATGGCTACACCTTC. It yields the protein CASSPQGTGGPYGYTF.

This clone has only one observation. The V and J genes are TRBV14 and TRBJ1-1; 9 nucleotides match TRBD1. The V gene end was trimmed by 3 bases and the J gene end by 1 base; junction bases not matched to a gene: 0. The CDR3 contains 14 residues. The germline V gene encodes CDR1 SGHDN and CDR2 FVKESK. Here the CDR3 reads CASSQGQGNTEAFF. The CDR3 coding sequence is TGTGCCAGCAGCCAGGGACAGGGGAACACTGAAGCTTTCTTT.

This clone has a single count. The J gene is TRBJ1-5, the V gene TRBV7-9; 7 bases are shared with TRBD1. V trimming: 7 bases; J trimming: 2 bases; junction bases outside the gene matches: 5. The germline V gene encodes CDR1 SEHNR and CDR2 FQNEAQ (reference sequence). CDR3 length equals 14 residues. Written as DNA, the CDR3 is TGTGCCAGCAAACGGACAGGCCGCAATCAGCCCCAGCATTTT. This codes for CASKRTGRNQPQHF.